This T cell receptor beta chain derives from a study of blood T cell repertoires in COVID-19 (dated by TCRdb to 2020 to 2021). General notes on the study: Collaborator samples came from the United States, Italy and Spain and covered acute and convalescent phases of COVID-19. Where available, HLA class I and class II types were taken from metadata supplied by the sample provider and were not determined by assay-based typing. The sample metadata nearly always contained a de-identified subject ID, COVID-19 status, age in years and sex. The dataset comprised deeply sampled blood TCRbeta repertoires from subjects exposed to, actively infected with, or recovered from COVID-19. The repertoires were released in a freely available public database meant as a resource for research on the immune response to SARS-CoV-2. The samples were drawn from two sources: the first 160 participants of the ongoing ImmuneRACE study, and 1,000 to 1,500 subjects contributed by 6 global collaborators. The prospective study material was composed of cDNA or gDNA derived from T cells, B-cell-depleted T cells, or PBMCs.

Participants in the prospective study were enrolled through a virtual design, were aged roughly 18 to 100 years, and lived in approximately 25 United States geographic areas. In the prospective study, participants were assigned to cohorts based on the clinical history participants reported in a screening survey and a study questionnaire. ImmuneRACE Cohort 3 recovered participants were defined by two consecutive negative NP/OP PCR tests, healthcare professional clearance, or symptom resolution. In the prospective study, whole blood, serum and a nasopharyngeal or oropharyngeal swab were collected from each participant by mobile phlebotomists. Additional blood draws and questionnaires over a 2-month period could optionally be provided by prospective study participants. Blood samples from the prospective study were shipped frozen or at room temperature prior to DNA extraction. The germline V gene provides CDR1 SGHRS and CDR2 YFSETQ. V loses 2 bases of germline sequence and J loses 4 bases, and the interval between the two ends is 15 bases. There are 15 amino acids in the CDR3, from cysteine to phenylalanine inclusive. Kept here is only the CDR3 DNA, which spans 45 bases and is read in frame from base 1.

General findings and caveats noted by the study authors: Clinical and demographic metadata were provided uncurated, with the amount varying by source and participant.

TCRbeta CDR3 regions were amplified from genomic DNA by means of the immunoSEQ Assay, a bias-controlled multiplex PCR. In the paper's pipeline: Within the assay, amplification of reference gene primers was used to estimate how many nucleated cells each sample contained. To quantify the absolute abundance of each unique TCRbeta CDR3 rearrangement, sequence reads were collapsed and filtered. For each sample, productive Simpson clonality was calculated as the square root of Simpson's diversity index across productive rearrangements. As stored in TCRdb, this immuneACCESS dataset retains in-frame rearrangements with V and J assigned. A fraction of the clones does not appear; measured against another copy, unresolved V genes explain less than half of the discrepancy, and the remainder lacks a known reason. V and J calls and clone size are copied from that table; D and trimming were computed from the DNA. In this sample the table shows roughly 300,000 clones, just over 85% of which occur a single time. Together, the top ten hold about 10% of the sample.

This clone was counted a few times. No antigen is known for it. Per-nucleotide qualities are absent, and no much larger clonotype sits a single base away. The chain links TRBV5-1 with TRBJ1-1, with a tentative D gene TRBD1 over 5 matching bases. Input material: PBMCs or T cells enriched from blood (not recorded which). The TCR sequence derives from a woman under 30 who had recovered from COVID-19. DNA sequence: TGCGCCAGCAGCTTTACCGCAGGGCAGCGCACTGAAGCTTTCTTT. This gives the protein CASSFTAGQRTEAFF.